This TCR beta chain was captured in a study of regulatory T cells in long-lasting Graves disease. Findings and limits, study-wide: Patients with persistent disease showed a bias toward TRBV28, TRBJ1-2 and TRBJ2-5.

CDR3-region Arm-PCR and iRepertoire HTBI primers produced the TCR beta libraries. TCRdb processed the multiplex PCR reads anew with MiXCR; each CDR3 protein has one entry. The sample includes hundreds of thousands of distinct CDR3 sequences, less than 25% of them seen just once. Time point in this sample: persistent/refractory GD, antithyroid drugs over 5 years with positive TRAb. Following extraction of RNA from PBMCs, that RNA was used to make the TCR library. For this clonotype: Its specificity is not known.

CDR3 length: 13 amino acids. With V trimmed by 4 bases and J by 5 bases, 5 bases remained unmatched. Germline loops: CDR1 MNHEY, CDR2 SMNVEV (reference sequence). The chain has TRBV27 and TRBJ2-7, with 7 bases identical to TRBD1. This receptor was obtained from a female donor with Graves disease. The sample was peripheral blood mononuclear cells (PBMCs), taken when the disease was refractory, from a patient treated with antithyroid drugs. This CDR3 reads CASSYRGSDEQYF. The CDR3 nucleotides are TGTGCCAGCAGTTACAGGGGATCCGACGAGCAGTACTTC.